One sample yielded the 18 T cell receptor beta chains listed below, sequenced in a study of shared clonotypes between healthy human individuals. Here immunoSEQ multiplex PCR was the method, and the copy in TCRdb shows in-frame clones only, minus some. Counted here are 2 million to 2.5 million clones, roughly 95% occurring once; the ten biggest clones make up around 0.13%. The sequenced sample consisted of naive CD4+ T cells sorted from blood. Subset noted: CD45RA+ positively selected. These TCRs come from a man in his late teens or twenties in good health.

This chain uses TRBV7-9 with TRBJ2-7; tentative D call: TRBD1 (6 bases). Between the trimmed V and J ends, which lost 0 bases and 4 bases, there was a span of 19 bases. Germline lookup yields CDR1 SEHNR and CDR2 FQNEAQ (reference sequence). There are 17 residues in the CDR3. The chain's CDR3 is CASSLAAGKGGRYEQYF. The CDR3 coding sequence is TGTGCCAGCAGCTTAGCCGCCGGTAAAGGGGGAAGGTACGAGCAGTACTTC.

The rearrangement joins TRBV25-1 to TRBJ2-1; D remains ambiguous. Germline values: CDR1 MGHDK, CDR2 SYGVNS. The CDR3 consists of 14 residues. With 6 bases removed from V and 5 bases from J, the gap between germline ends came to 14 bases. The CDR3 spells CASSPPVRDNEQFF. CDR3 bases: TGTGCCAGCAGCCCCCCCGTCCGAGACAATGAGCAGTTCTTC.

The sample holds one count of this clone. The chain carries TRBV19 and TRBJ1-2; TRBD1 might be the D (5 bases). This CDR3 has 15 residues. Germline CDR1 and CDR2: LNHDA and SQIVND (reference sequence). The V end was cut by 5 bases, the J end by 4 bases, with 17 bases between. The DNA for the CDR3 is TGTGCCAGTAGTTCCCTTCAGGGTGACCTCTATGGCTACACCTTC. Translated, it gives CASSSLQGDLYGYTF.

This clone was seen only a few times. DNA of the CDR3: TGCGCCAGCAGCCAAGATCCCAGGCTATATGGCTACACCTTC. Protein sequence: CASSQDPRLYGYTF. V is TRBV4-3 and J is TRBJ1-2; D is uncertain. Germline V gene lookup returns CDR1 LGHNA and CDR2 YSLEER. CDR3 size: 14 residues. V lost 0 bases, J lost 5 bases, and 10 bases lay in between.

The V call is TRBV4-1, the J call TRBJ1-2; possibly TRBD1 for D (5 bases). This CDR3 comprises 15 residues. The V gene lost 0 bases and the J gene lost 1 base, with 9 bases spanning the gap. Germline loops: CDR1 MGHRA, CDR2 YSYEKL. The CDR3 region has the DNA TGCGCCAGCAGCCAAGATCAGGGTGTTAACTATGGCTACACCTTC. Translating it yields CASSQDQGVNYGYTF.

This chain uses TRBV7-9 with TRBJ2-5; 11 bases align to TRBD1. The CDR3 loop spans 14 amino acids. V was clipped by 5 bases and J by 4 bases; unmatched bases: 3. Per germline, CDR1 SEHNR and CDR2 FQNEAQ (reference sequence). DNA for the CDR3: TGTGCCAGCAGCCCGGACAGGGGGCGAGAGACCCAGTACTTC. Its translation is CASSPDRGRETQYF.

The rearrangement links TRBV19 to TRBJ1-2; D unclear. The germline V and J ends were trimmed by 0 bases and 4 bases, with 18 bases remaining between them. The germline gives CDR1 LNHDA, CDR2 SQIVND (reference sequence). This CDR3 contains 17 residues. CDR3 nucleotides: TGTGCCAGTAGTATAGATCGCTTTTGGACCACTCGCTATGGCTACACCTTC. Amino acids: CASSIDRFWTTRYGYTF.

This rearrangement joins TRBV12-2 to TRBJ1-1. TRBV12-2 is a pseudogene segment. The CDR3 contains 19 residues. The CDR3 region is CASRLSEKNQFIGGTEAFF. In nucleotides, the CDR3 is TGTGCAAGTCGCCTGAGCGAAAAGAACCAGTTTATAGGTGGAACTGAAGCTTTCTTT.

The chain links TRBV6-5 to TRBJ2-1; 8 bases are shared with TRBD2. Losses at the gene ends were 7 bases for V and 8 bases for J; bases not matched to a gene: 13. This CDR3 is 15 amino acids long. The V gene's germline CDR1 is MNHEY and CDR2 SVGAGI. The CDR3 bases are TGTGCCAGCACCGGACCCAATATGCGGGGGGATGAGCAGTTCTTC. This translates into CASTGPNMRGDEQFF.

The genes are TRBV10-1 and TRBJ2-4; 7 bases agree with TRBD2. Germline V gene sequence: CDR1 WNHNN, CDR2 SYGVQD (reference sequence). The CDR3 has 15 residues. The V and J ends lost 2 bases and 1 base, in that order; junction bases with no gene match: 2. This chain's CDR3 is CASSEAREAKNIQYF. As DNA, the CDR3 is TGCGCCAGCAGTGAGGCGCGGGAGGCCAAAAACATTCAGTACTTC.

Here the CDR3 reads CASSRGPNQETQYF. Written as DNA, the CDR3 is TGTGCCAGCAGCCGAGGCCCAAACCAAGAGACCCAGTACTTC. The chain employs TRBV9 and TRBJ2-5, with D hard to call. The CDR3 is made up of 14 amino acids. Looked up from germline, CDR1 is SGDLS and CDR2 is YYNGEE. V dropped 4 bases and J dropped 0 bases, with 10 bases sitting between them.

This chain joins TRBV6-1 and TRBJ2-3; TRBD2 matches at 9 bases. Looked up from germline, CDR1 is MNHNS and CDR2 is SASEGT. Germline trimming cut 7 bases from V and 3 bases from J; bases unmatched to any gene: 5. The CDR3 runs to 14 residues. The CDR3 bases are TGTGCCAGCATGGTGCGGGGGGGAACAGATACGCAGTATTTT. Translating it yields CASMVRGGTDTQYF.

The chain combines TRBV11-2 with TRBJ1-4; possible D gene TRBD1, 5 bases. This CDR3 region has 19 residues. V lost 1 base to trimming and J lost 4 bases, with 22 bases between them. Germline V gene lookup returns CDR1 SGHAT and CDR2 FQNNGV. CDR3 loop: CASSLGTGHLGIGNEKLFF. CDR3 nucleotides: TGTGCCAGCAGCTTAGGAACAGGTCATCTAGGAATCGGTAATGAAAAACTGTTTTTT. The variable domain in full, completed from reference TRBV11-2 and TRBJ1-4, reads EAGVAQSPRYKIIEKRQSVAFWCNPISGHATLYWYQQILGQGPKLLIQFQNNGVVDDSQLPKDRFSAERLKGVDSTLKIQPAKLEDSAVYLCASSLGTGHLGIGNEKLFFGSGTQLSVL.

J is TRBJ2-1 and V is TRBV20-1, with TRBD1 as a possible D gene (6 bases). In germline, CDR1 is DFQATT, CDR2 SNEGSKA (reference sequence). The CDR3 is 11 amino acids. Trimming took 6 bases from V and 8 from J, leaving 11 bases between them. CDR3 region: CSAPGVHEQFF. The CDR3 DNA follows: TGCAGTGCCCCAGGGGTCCATGAGCAGTTCTTC.

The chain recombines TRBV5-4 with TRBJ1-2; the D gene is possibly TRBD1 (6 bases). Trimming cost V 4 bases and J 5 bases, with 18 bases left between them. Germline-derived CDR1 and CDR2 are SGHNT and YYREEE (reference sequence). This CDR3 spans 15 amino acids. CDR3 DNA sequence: TGTGCCAGCAGCGCGACAGGTTCCCCCCCGTATGGCTACACCTTC. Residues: CASSATGSPPYGYTF.

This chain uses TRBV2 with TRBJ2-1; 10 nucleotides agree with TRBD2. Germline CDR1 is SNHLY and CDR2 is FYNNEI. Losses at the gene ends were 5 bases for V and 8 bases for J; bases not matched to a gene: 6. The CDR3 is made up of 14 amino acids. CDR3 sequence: CASSPGLATHEQFF. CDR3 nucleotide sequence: TGTGCCAGCAGTCCGGGACTAGCGACCCATGAGCAGTTCTTC.

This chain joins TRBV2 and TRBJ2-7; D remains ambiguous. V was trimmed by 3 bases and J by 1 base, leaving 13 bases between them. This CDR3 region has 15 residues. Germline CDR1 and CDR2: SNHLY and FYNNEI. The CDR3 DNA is TGTGCCAGCAGTGACCCTCTAGTGACTTCCTACGAGCAGTACTTC. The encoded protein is CASSDPLVTSYEQYF.

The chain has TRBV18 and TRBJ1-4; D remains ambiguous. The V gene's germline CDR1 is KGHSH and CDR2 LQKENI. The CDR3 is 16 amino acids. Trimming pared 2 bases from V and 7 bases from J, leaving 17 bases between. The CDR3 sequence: CASSPSFAVEGEKLFF. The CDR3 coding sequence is TGTGCCAGCTCACCATCGTTCGCCGTGGAGGGTGAAAAACTGTTTTTT.